A single sample is the source of the 4 T cell receptor beta chains below, sequenced in a study of vaccination effects on CD4 cells after COVID-19. These receptors' antigens are unknown. Libraries were prepared by immunoSEQ multiplex PCR; TCRdb keeps only in-frame clonotypes and omits some of them. The sample has about 64,000 clones; 72% are singletons. Culturing for about 9 days preceded CD4+ T cell isolation. Here the sequenced sample was CD4+ T cells from PBMCs cultured without peptide, taken before COVID-19 vaccination. The receptors were gathered from a human donor who had a prior SARS-CoV-2 infection.

This clone came up once. The chain is built from TRBV6-5 and TRBJ2-1; 7 nucleotides agree with TRBD2. Per germline, CDR1 MNHEY and CDR2 SVGAGI. This CDR3 has 14 amino acids. Trimming took 7 bases from V and 8 from J; bases not matched to a gene: 11. CDR3 nucleotides: TGTGCCAGCAATACGCCCTATCTAGCGGATGAGCAGTTCTTC. Translated, it gives CASNTPYLADEQFF.

The chain is built from TRBV3-1 (or the pseudogene TRBV3-2) and TRBJ2-2; D is unresolved. Per the germline V gene, CDR1 is LGHDT and CDR2 is YNNKEL (reference sequence). The CDR3 has 18 amino acids. Trimming shortened V by 3 bases and J by 4 bases, and 21 bases separated the two germline ends. In nucleotides, the CDR3 is TGTGCCAGCAGCCATCCTACCGCCCGGTTTCGAGGCACCGGGGAGCTGTTTTTT. Amino acids: CASSHPTARFRGTGELFF.

This chain links TRBV2 with TRBJ2-7, with D perhaps assigned TRBD1 or TRBD2 (5 bases each). Germline V gene data show CDR1 as SNHLY and CDR2 as FYNNEI. This CDR3 contains 14 residues. V lost 4 bases, J lost 2 bases, and 12 bases lay in between. CDR3 nucleotide sequence: TGTGCCAGCAGTGGAGGGGCCTCACCCTACGAGCAGTACTTC. Amino acid sequence: CASSGGASPYEQYF.

The CDR3 reads CASSLIPGQRGGELFF. CDR3 DNA sequence: TGTGCCAGCAGCCTGATACCGGGACAAAGAGGCGGGGAGCTGTTTTTT. The genes are TRBV5-4 and TRBJ2-2; perhaps TRBD1 as D (6 bases). V shed 4 bases and J shed 7 bases, with 20 bases lying between them. The germline V gene has CDR1 SGHNT and CDR2 YYREEE (reference sequence). The CDR3 has 16 amino acids.